The 9 T cell receptor beta chains below all came from one sample that was sequenced in a study of identical twins. TCRdb independently ran MiXCR on the 5' RACE reads; one entry per CDR3 protein. The sample includes some 500,000 distinct CDR3 sequences, 22% of them seen just once. This sample also appeared in a second study, on T cells expressing NK-cell markers.

Sequences were obtained from CD4+ T cells sorted from blood. The receptors were sampled from a woman younger than 30 in good health.

The chain recombines TRBV11-2 with TRBJ2-3; TRBD1 matches 7 bases. The germline V gene has CDR1 SGHAT and CDR2 FQNNGV. The CDR3 has 14 amino acids. V was clipped by 3 bases and J by 4 bases; unmatched bases: 4. CDR3 sequence reads: CASSFTGVPDTQYF. For the CDR3, the DNA is TGTGCCAGCAGCTTTACAGGGGTACCAGATACGCAGTATTTT.

This clonotype was seen a few times. This chain joins TRBV20-1 and TRBJ2-3; the D call may be TRBD1 or TRBD2 (5 bases each). CDR1 DFQATT and CDR2 SNEGSKA come from the germline V gene (reference sequence). The CDR3 consists of 12 residues. Trimming stripped 5 bases from V and 2 bases from J, with 8 bases between. The CDR3 protein is CSAGTNTDTQYF. The CDR3 DNA is TGCAGTGCTGGGACCAACACAGATACGCAGTATTTT.

The chain employs TRBV7-9 and TRBJ2-1; 8 bases map to TRBD2. Losses at the gene ends were 1 base for V and 9 bases for J; bases not matched to a gene: 8. This CDR3 spans 15 amino acids. Germline V gene lookup returns CDR1 SEHNR and CDR2 FQNEAQ (reference sequence). The DNA of the CDR3 is TGTGCCAGCAGCTTAGGTTCGGGAGGGCCGGTTGAGCAGTTCTTC. Translation: CASSLGSGGPVEQFF.

This clonotype was detected only a few times. The genes are TRBV12-3 or TRBV12-4 and TRBJ1-2, with D possibly TRBD1 on 6 matching bases. This CDR3 spans 14 amino acids. V gave up 2 bases and J gave up 4 bases, with 11 bases separating them. CDR3 coding DNA: TGTGCCAGCAGTTTACCAGGGGAAGGCTATGGCTACACCTTC. Translated: CASSLPGEGYGYTF.

This clonotype was observed a few times. The gene calls are TRBV6-4 and TRBJ2-1; no clear D gene. The germline V gene has CDR1 MRHNA and CDR2 SNTAGT. V gave up 5 bases and J gave up 6 bases, with 17 bases separating them. The CDR3 loop spans 15 amino acids. CDR3 sequence: CASSPASSGSNEQFF. The CDR3 coding sequence is TGTGCCAGCAGTCCCGCCTCATCCGGCTCCAATGAGCAGTTCTTC.

This chain uses TRBV6-5 with TRBJ1-4; 8 bases match TRBD1. CDR3 length: 14 residues. V was clipped by 2 bases and J by 7 bases; unmatched bases: 3. Germline-derived CDR1 and CDR2 are MNHEY and SVGAGI. CDR3 sequence (DNA): TGTGCCAGCAGTTACGACAGGGGTGGTGAAAAACTGTTTTTT. This gives the protein CASSYDRGGEKLFF.

V gene TRBV27 combines with J gene TRBJ2-1; TRBD2 is a possible D gene (5 bases). From germline, CDR1 is MNHEY and CDR2 SMNVEV (reference sequence). V was clipped by 7 bases and J by 7 bases, with 14 bases between them. The CDR3 contains 13 residues. The CDR3 DNA sequence: TGTGCCAGCACGAGAAGCGGCCAAAATGAGCAGTTCTTC. This sequence encodes CASTRSGQNEQFF.

This clonotype was seen a few times. This chain joins TRBV6-2 or TRBV6-3 and TRBJ2-1; the match to TRBD2 covers 8 bases. CDR1 is MNHEY, CDR2 SVGEGT, per germline. The trim removed 10 bases at V and 12 bases at J, leaving 5 bases unmatched. The CDR3 length is 10 residues. The CDR3 loop reads CATSGSAQFF. The CDR3 bases are TGTGCCACGAGCGGGAGCGCGCAGTTCTTC.

CDR3 coding DNA: TGCAGTGCACCGGTCTCGCGGGAGGGCCAAGAGACCCAGTACTTC. This encodes CSAPVSREGQETQYF. The chain employs TRBV20-1 and TRBJ2-5, with 9 bases fitting TRBD2. CDR1 is DFQATT and CDR2 is SNEGSKA in the germline V gene (reference sequence). This CDR3 has 15 residues. V dropped 6 bases and J dropped 1; count of bases not matched to a gene: 9.